This T cell receptor (beta chain) was sequenced for a study of T-cell reconstitution after alpha-beta-depleted transplantation in children. The V end lost 1 base, the J end lost 1 base, and 6 bases lay between the germline ends. This CDR3 has 14 amino acids. The germline V gene encodes CDR1 SEHNR and CDR2 FQNEAQ (reference sequence). This clonotype came up many times. During its preparation, the TCRbeta library received unique molecular identifiers. One entry per CDR3 protein, called by TCRdb with MiXCR from the PCR reads. The sample yields hundreds of thousands of distinct CDR3 sequences, just under 8.5% seen once.

This TCR was sampled from a male patient between 5 and 17 years old who had a stem cell transplant for acute lymphoblastic leukemia, so the T cells may come from the graft donor. This specimen was PBMCs, mostly from graft donor cells, taken 180 days after TCRalphabeta/CD19-depleted stem cell transplant. The chain recombines TRBV7-9 with TRBJ2-3; D ambiguous. CDR3 residues: CASSLGIGTDTQYF. For the CDR3, the DNA is TGTGCCAGCAGCTTAGGGATCGGCACAGATACGCAGTATTTT.